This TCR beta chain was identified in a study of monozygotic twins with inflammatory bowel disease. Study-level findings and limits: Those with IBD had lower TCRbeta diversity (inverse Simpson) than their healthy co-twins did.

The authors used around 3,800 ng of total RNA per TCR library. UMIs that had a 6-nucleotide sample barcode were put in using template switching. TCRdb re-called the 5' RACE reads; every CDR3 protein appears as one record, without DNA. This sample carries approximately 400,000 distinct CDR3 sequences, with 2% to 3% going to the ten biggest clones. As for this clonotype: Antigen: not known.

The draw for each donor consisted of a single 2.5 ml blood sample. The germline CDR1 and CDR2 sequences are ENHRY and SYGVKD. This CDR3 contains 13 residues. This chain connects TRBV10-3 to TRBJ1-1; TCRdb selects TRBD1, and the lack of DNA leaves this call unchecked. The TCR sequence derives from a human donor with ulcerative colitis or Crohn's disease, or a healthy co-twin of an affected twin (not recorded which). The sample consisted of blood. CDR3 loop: CAIWGAGYTEAFF.